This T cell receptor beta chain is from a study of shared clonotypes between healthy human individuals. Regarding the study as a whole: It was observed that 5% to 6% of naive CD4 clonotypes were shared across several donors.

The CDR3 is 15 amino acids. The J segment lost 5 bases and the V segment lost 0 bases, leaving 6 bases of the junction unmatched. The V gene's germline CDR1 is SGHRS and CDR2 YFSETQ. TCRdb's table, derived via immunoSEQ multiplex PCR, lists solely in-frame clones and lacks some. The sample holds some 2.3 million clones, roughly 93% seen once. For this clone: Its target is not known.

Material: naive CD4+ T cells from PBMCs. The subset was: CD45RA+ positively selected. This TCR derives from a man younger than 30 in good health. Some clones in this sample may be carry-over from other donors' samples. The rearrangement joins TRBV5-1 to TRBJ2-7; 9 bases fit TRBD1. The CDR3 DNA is TGCGCCAGCAGCTTGGAAGGGACAGGGAGCCACGAGCAGTACTTC. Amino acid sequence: CASSLEGTGSHEQYF.